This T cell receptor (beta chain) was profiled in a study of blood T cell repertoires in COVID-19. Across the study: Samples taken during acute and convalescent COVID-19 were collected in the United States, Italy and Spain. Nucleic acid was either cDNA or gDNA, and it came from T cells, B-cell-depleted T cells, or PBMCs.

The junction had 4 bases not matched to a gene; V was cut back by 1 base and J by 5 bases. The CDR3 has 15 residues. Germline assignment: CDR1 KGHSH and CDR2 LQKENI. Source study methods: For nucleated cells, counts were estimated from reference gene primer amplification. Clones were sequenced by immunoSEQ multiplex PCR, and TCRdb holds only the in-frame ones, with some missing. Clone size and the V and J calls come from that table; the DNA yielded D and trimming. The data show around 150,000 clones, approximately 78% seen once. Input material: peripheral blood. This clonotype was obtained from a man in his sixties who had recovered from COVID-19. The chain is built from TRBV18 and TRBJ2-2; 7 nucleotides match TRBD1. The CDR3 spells CASSPQTGRTGELFF. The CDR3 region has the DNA TGTGCCAGCTCACCACAGACAGGGAGAACCGGGGAGCTGTTTTTT.